This T cell receptor beta chain is drawn from a study of blood T cell repertoires in COVID-19. The wider study: Sites in the United States, Italy and Spain provided acute and convalescent COVID-19 samples. Sample material is recorded as cDNA or gDNA derived from T cells, B-cell-depleted T cells, or PBMCs.

As originally analysed: Counts of nucleated cells, estimated from reference gene primer amplification, were obtained. Repertoires were generated with immunoSEQ multiplex PCR, while TCRdb's copy carries only in-frame clones and drops some. The D gene and trimming were derived from the DNA, and the V and J assignments and clone size from that table. The sample contains roughly 99,000 clones, around 92% of which appear only once. In germline, CDR1 is SQVTM, CDR2 ANQGSEA. Trimming left V 5 bases short and J 4 bases short, with 9 bases between. CDR3 length: 11 residues. The clonotype originates from a man aged 40-50 years with active or convalescent COVID-19. What was sequenced was peripheral blood. V is TRBV29-1 and J is TRBJ2-7; D perhaps matches TRBD1 (5 bases). The CDR3, as DNA: TGCAGCGTTTCAGGGCAGTACGAGCAGTACTTC. Protein product: CSVSGQYEQYF.